Sequencing of this T cell receptor (beta chain) was carried out in a study of beta chain features in type 1 diabetes. General study results and limits: A closer apparent resemblance between naive, central memory and Treg TCRB repertoires was seen in patients than in healthy donors. Researchers cautioned that cDNA sequencing could over-represent cells with high TCR expression.

Each of the sorted populations had a purity greater than 95%. In this sample, this clone turned up a few times. What it binds is not known. Reverse transcription of all isolated RNA meant that expressed TCRB transcripts were sequenced. This table comes from immunoSEQ multiplex PCR, and its TCRdb copy is limited to in-frame clones, with some not included. The sample lists 110,000 to 150,000 clones, about 7.1% seen once, with under 1.5% in the top ten. The origin of this receptor is a woman aged 30 to 39 in good health. The sequenced sample was central memory CD4+ T cells from blood.

The CDR3 DNA reads as TGTGCCAGCAGCCGGGATGACCGCGAGGGCACTGAAGCTTTCTTT. This gives the protein CASSRDDREGTEAFF. The chain couples TRBV6-5 to TRBJ1-1; D is unclear. The CDR3 has 15 residues. Trimming left V 6 bases short and J 4 bases short, with 18 bases between. The V gene's germline CDR1 is MNHEY and CDR2 SVGAGI.